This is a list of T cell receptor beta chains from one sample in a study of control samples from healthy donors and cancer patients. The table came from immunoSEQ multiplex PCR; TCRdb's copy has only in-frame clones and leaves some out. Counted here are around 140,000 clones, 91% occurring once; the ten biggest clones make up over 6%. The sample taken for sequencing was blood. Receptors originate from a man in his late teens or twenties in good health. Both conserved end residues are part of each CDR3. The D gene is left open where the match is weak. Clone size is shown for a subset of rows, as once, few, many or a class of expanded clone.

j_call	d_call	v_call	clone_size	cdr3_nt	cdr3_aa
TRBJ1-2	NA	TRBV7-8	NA	TGTGCCAGCAGCCCGACAGTGGGGGATCATGGCTACACCTTC	CASSPTVGDHGYTF
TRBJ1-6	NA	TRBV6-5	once	TGTGCCAGCAGTTACCTGGGGGGAGTCATAAATTCACCCCTCCACTTT	CASSYLGGVINSPLHF
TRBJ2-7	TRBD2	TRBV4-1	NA	TGCGCCAGCAGCCAAAGGACTAGCGGGGGGCCTGGAGACTACGAGCAGTACTTC	CASSQRTSGGPGDYEQYF
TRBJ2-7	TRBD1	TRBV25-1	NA	TGTGCCAGCAGTGGCGGACAGGGGCGCGAGCAGTACTTC	CASSGGQGREQYF
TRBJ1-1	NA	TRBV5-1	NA	TGCGCCAGCAGCTTGGGCAGGAACACTGAAGCTTTCTTT	CASSLGRNTEAFF
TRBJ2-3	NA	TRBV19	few	TGTGCCAGTAGTGCCCTAGGGACTACAGATACGCAGTATTTT	CASSALGTTDTQYF
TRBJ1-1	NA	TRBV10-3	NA	TGTGCCATCAGTGAGACTATGAACACTGAAGCTTTCTTT	CAISETMNTEAFF
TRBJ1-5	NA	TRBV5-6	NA	TGTGCCAGCAGCCGGGGGCCGATTAATCAGCCCCAGCATTTT	CASSRGPINQPQHF
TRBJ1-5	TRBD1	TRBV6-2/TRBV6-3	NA	TGTGCCAGCAGCTTTTCCCTTTACGGGACAGCCAACGGCGGCAATCAGCCCCAGCATTTT	CASSFSLYGTANGGNQPQHF
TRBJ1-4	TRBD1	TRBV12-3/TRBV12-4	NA	TGTGCCAGCAGTCTTGGGGACAGCTCTGTTTTT	CASSLGDSSVF
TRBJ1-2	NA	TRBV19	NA	TGTGCCAGTAGTATAGAGCAGATTAACTATGGCTACACCTTC	CASSIEQINYGYTF
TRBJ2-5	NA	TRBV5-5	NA	TGTGCCAGCAGCTTGTATGGGGTAGGGGAGACCCAGTACTTC	CASSLYGVGETQYF
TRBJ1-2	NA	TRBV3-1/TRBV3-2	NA	TGTGCCAGCAGCCAACGGGGAGGGCTCAACTATGGCTACACCTTC	CASSQRGGLNYGYTF
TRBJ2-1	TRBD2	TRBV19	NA	TGTGCCAGTAGCCTTAGCGGGGGGACCCACAATGAGCAGTTCTTC	CASSLSGGTHNEQFF
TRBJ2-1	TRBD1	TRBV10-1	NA	TGCGCCAGCAGGCAACCCGGACAGGGAGGCGATGAGCAGTTCTTC	CASRQPGQGGDEQFF
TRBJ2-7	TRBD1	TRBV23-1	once	TGCGCCAGCAGTCGAAGGACAGGTGGCCCCTACGAGCAGTACTTC	CASSRRTGGPYEQYF
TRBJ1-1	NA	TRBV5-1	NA	TGCGCCAGCAGCCAAAGGATGAACACTGAAGCTTTCTTT	CASSQRMNTEAFF
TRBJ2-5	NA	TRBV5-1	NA	TGCGCCAGCAGCCACCCCGCGGGGCAAGAGACCCAGTACTTC	CASSHPAGQETQYF
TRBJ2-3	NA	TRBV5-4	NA	TGTGCCAGCAGCGTGGGACCTACAGGCCTCGGGGATACGCAGTATTTT	CASSVGPTGLGDTQYF
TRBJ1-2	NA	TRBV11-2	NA	TGTGCCAGCAGCTTAGTAGCTGCAGGGACGGGTGGCTACACCTTC	CASSLVAAGTGGYTF
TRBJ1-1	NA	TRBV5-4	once	TGTGCCAGCAGCTTAGTAGGGAACCCCACTGAAGCTTTCTTT	CASSLVGNPTEAFF
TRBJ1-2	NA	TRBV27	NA	TGTGCCAGCAGTTCAAGGGAGCCCTCTAACTATGGCTACACCTTC	CASSSREPSNYGYTF
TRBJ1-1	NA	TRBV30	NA	TGTGCCTGGAGTGTAGTGGCCGGGTTCACTGAAGCTTTCTTT	CAWSVVAGFTEAFF
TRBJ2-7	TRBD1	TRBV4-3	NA	TGCGCCAGCAGCCCAAATGGACAGGGATCGGTCTACGAGCAGTACTTC	CASSPNGQGSVYEQYF
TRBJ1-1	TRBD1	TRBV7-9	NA	TGTGCCAGCAGCTCAGGGGGACAGGGGGGCACTGAAGCTTTCTTT	CASSSGGQGGTEAFF
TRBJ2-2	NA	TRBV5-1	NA	TGCGCCAGCAGCGCGGGTCAAGCCGGGGAGCTGTTTTTT	CASSAGQAGELFF
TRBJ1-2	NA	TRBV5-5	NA	TGTGCCAGCAGCCTGGAATCGGTAATCTATGGCTACACCTTC	CASSLESVIYGYTF
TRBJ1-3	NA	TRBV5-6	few	TGTGCCAGCAGCTCTTTCTCGGGAAACACCATATATTTT	CASSSFSGNTIYF
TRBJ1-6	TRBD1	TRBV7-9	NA	TGTGCCACCTCCGGGACAGGGGTTAGCGATTCACCCCTCCACTTT	CATSGTGVSDSPLHF
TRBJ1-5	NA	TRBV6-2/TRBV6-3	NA	TGTGCCAGCAGTTACCGTAATAGCAATCAGCCCCAGCATTTT	CASSYRNSNQPQHF
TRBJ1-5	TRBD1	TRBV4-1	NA	TGCGCCAGCAGCCATGCCGGGACAGGGAATCAGCCCCAGCATTTT	CASSHAGTGNQPQHF
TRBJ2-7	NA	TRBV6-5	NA	TGTGCCAGCAGGGCGGACGGGTCATTTGCCTACGAGCAGTACTTC	CASRADGSFAYEQYF
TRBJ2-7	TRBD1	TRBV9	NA	TGTGCCAGCAGCGTAGAGCCGGGACAGGGCTACGAGCAGTACTTC	CASSVEPGQGYEQYF
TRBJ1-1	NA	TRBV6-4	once	TGTGCCAGCAGTGTTAAGGGGGGGTCGGCTGAAGCTTTCTTT	CASSVKGGSAEAFF
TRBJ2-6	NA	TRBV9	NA	TGTGCCAGCAGCGTCGGGTCTGGGGCCAACGTCCTGACTTTC	CASSVGSGANVLTF
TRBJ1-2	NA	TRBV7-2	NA	TGTGCCAGCAGCAGAACAGGGCTCTATGGCTACACCTTC	CASSRTGLYGYTF
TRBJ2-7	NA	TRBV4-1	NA	TGCGCCAGCAGCCAAAACACAGCGTATTACGAGCAGTACTTC	CASSQNTAYYEQYF
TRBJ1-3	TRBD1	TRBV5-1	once	TGCGCCAGCAGCTTGGGACAGGGAATCTCTGGAAACACCATATATTTT	CASSLGQGISGNTIYF
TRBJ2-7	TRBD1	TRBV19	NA	TGTGCCAGTAGTATGGGACAGAGCTCCTACGAGCAGTACTTC	CASSMGQSSYEQYF
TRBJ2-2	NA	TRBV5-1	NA	TGCGCCAGCAGCTTGTTGGGGGGCGCCAACGCCGGGGAGCTGTTTTTT	CASSLLGGANAGELFF
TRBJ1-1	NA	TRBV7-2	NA	TGTGCCAGCAGCCCGCGACAGGCGTACACTGAAGCTTTCTTT	CASSPRQAYTEAFF
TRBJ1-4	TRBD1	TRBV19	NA	TGTGCCAGTACCATTCCCTGGGGCAGGGGGCTAGCAACTAATGAAAAACTGTTTTTT	CASTIPWGRGLATNEKLFF
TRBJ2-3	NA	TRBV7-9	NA	TGTGCCAGCAGCTTGAACGCTGGGACAGATACGCAGTATTTT	CASSLNAGTDTQYF
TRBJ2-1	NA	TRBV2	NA	TGTGCCAGCAGTGGCTCGCGGGGAATCAATGAGCAGTTCTTC	CASSGSRGINEQFF
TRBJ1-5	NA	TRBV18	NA	TGTGCCAGCTCACCCCAGGGGAGCACTAGCAATCAGCCCCAGCATTTT	CASSPQGSTSNQPQHF
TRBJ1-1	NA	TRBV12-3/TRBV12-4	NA	TGTGCCAGCAGTTTTACGTACACTGAAGCTTTCTTT	CASSFTYTEAFF
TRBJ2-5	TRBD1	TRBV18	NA	TGTGCCAGTCTTGGGGACAGGGGACGAGTAGAGACCCAGTACTTC	CASLGDRGRVETQYF
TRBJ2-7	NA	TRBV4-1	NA	TGCGCCAGCAGCCACGCTGGGGGCGACGAGCAGTACTTC	CASSHAGGDEQYF
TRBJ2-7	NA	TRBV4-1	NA	TGCGCCAGCAGCCAAGAAGGGCCAGGGGGGGCCTACGAGCAGTACTTC	CASSQEGPGGAYEQYF
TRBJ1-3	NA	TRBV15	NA	TGTGCCACCAGCAGAGATGTAGGGGCTGGAAACACCATATATTTT	CATSRDVGAGNTIYF
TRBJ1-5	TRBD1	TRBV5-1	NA	TGCGCCAGCAGCCCAGGTACCGGGACAGCCGATCAGCCCCAGCATTTT	CASSPGTGTADQPQHF